One and the same sample provided the 20 T cell receptor beta chains below, sequenced in a study of T cells after yellow fever vaccination. TCRdb redid the calling of the 5' RACE reads with MiXCR, one entry per CDR3 protein. The sample contains 300,000 to 400,000 distinct CDR3 sequences, approximately 8% of which appear only once. The specimen comprised PBMCs, sampled around 45 days after the first yellow fever vaccination. These receptors were collected from a man between 18 and 35 years old who received the YFV17D yellow fever vaccine.

This clonotype showed up just a few times. CDR3 sequence reads: CASSPLGFSETQYF. The CDR3 bases are TGTGCCAGCAGCCCACTTGGTTTTAGTGAGACCCAGTACTTC. V gene TRBV11-2 combines with J gene TRBJ2-5; no firm D call. Trimming stripped 5 bases from V and 5 bases from J, with 15 bases between. There are 14 residues in the CDR3. Germline loops: CDR1 SGHAT, CDR2 FQNNGV.

Only a few counts were recorded for this clonotype. The chain uses TRBV19 and TRBJ2-7, with 7 nucleotides matching TRBD1. Germline V CDR1 and CDR2: LNHDA, SQIVND (reference sequence). The V gene end was trimmed by 3 bases and the J gene end by 2 bases; junction bases not matched to a gene: 7. The CDR3 covers 15 residues. The CDR3 nucleotides are TGTGCCAGTAGTATCTCTGGACAGGTAGCCTACGAGCAGTACTTC. Encoded protein: CASSISGQVAYEQYF.

This clonotype was picked up a small number of times. This is likely a read error, given that the CDR3 carries no conserved phenylalanine or tryptophan at its end. It is unclear where the CDR3 begins or ends on the DNA, so no DNA is shown, and the CDR3 is as TCRdb lists it. The J gene is TRBJ2-5, the V gene TRBV12-3 or TRBV12-4; TRBD1, the D gene given by the table, was not confirmed from the DNA. 13 amino acids form the CDR3, both terminal residues included. CDR3 in amino acids: CASRRFEGGQLDV.

DNA for the CDR3: TGTGCCACCTCCCGGACTCCAGAATACGAGCAGTACTTC. It yields the protein CATSRTPEYEQYF. The chain combines TRBV7-2 with TRBJ2-7; D might be TRBD2 (5 bases). The CDR3 runs 13 residues. Trimming took off 10 bases at V and 4 bases at J, with 17 bases between the two ends. Per germline, CDR1 SGHTA and CDR2 FQGNSA.

There are a few counts of this clonotype. The chain carries TRBV28 and TRBJ2-1; 7 bases align to TRBD1. The V gene's germline CDR1 is MDHEN and CDR2 SYDVKM. J was trimmed by 6 bases and V by 4 bases; bases with no gene match: 9. The CDR3 consists of 15 residues. CDR3 protein: CASSSSPGQVNEQFF. In DNA, the CDR3 is TGTGCCAGCAGTTCCAGCCCCGGACAGGTCAATGAGCAGTTCTTC.

This clonotype was counted only a few times. CDR3 in DNA: TGTGCCCCCCTACGGTCGCCGGGGCGGTACTTC. It is translated as CAPLRSPGRYF. This chain uses TRBV21-1 with TRBJ2-7; the D call of TRBD1 is as the table states it, not checked on the DNA. TRBV21-1 has pseudogene status. The CDR3 loop spans 11 amino acids.

Only a few counts were recorded for this clonotype. CDR3 in DNA: TGCGCCAGCAGCCCCCCAGGCCCCTACAATGAGCAGTTCTTC. Protein sequence: CASSPPGPYNEQFF. The chain recombines TRBV5-1 with TRBJ2-1; D not certain. Trimming pared 4 bases from V and 2 bases from J, leaving 10 bases between. The CDR3 is 14 residues long. CDR1 SGHRS and CDR2 YFSETQ come from the germline V gene.

In this sample, this clonotype turned up many times. The chain joins TRBV5-1 to TRBJ2-5; TRBD1 agrees at 9 bases. Germline assignment: CDR1 SGHRS and CDR2 YFSETQ. Germline trimming cut 2 bases from V and 0 bases from J; bases unmatched to any gene: 2. The CDR3 runs 15 residues. CDR3 nucleotide sequence: TGCGCCAGCAGCTTCGGGACAGGGCACCAAGAGACCCAGTACTTC. Translated: CASSFGTGHQETQYF.

This clonotype was observed a few times. The CDR3 is CASRSPGTGGQETQYF. The CDR3 region has the DNA TGTGCCAGCAGGTCCCCCGGGACAGGGGGGCAAGAGACCCAGTACTTC. The chain is built from TRBV6-2 or TRBV6-3 and TRBJ2-5; 11 bases line up with TRBD1. The CDR3 is 16 residues long. In germline, CDR1 is MNHEY, CDR2 SVGEGT. Unmatched junction bases numbered 8, after V lost 6 bases and J lost 2 bases.

This clonotype was seen at least ten times. CDR3 in amino acids: CASSKEADTQYF. In nucleotides, the CDR3 is TGTGCCAGCAGCAAAGAAGCAGATACGCAGTATTTT. This rearrangement joins TRBV6-2 or TRBV6-3 to TRBJ2-3; D uncertain. CDR1 and CDR2 from the germline V gene are MNHEY and SVGEGT. Trimming stripped 6 bases from V and 4 bases from J, with 8 bases between. This CDR3 is 12 amino acids long.

The chain employs TRBV13 and TRBJ2-7, with TRBD1 matching 7 bases. The CDR3 runs to 14 residues. Germline CDR1 PRHDT, CDR2 FYEKMQ (reference sequence). V lost 5 bases and J lost 6; bases outside the gene matches: 10. The CDR3: CASSLRTGSREQYV. CDR3 DNA: TGTGCCAGCAGCCTCCGGACAGGAAGTCGCGAGCAGTACGTC.

This clonotype was seen only a few times. The V and J genes are TRBV5-1 and TRBJ2-3; 11 bases line up with TRBD1. The CDR3 is 15 amino acids. The germline V gene encodes CDR1 SGHRS and CDR2 YFSETQ. J was trimmed by 5 bases and V by 4 bases; bases with no gene match: 6. CDR3 nucleotides: TGCGCCAGCAGCAAAGGGACAGGGGGAGGAGATACGCAGTATTTT. This translates into CASSKGTGGGDTQYF.

The chain joins TRBV20-1 to TRBJ1-2; D may be TRBD1 (6 bases). V lost 0 bases to trimming and J lost 4 bases, with 18 bases between them. This CDR3 region has 16 residues. Germline CDR1 reads DFQATT; CDR2 reads SNEGSKA (reference sequence). Here the CDR3 reads CSARDPLYREVYGYTF. The CDR3 nucleotides are TGCAGTGCTAGAGATCCGTTATACAGGGAAGTCTATGGCTACACCTTC.

This clonotype was observed a few times. V is TRBV11-1 and J is TRBJ2-3, with D perhaps matching TRBD2 (5 bases). Germline CDR1 reads SGHAT; CDR2 reads FQDESV (reference sequence). This CDR3 has 17 residues. The ends were cut back, 5 bases at V and 0 bases at J, with 18 bases in the middle. The CDR3 protein is CASSPGLRTTSTDTQYF. Written as DNA, the CDR3 is TGTGCCAGCAGCCCAGGACTGCGGACCACTAGCACAGATACGCAGTATTTT.

V is TRBV7-2 and J is TRBJ2-7; D uncertain. CDR3 length equals 12 residues. CDR1 is SGHTA and CDR2 is FQGNSA in the germline V gene. Trimming left V 3 bases short and J 3 bases short, with 6 bases between. The CDR3 region is CTSSLTGYEQYF. In DNA, the CDR3 is TGTACCAGCAGCTTGACCGGCTACGAGCAGTACTTC. The variable domain in full, completed from reference TRBV7-2 and TRBJ2-7, reads GAGVSQSPSNKVTEKGKDVELRCDPISGHTALYWYRQSLGQGLEFLIYFQGNSAPDKSGLPSDRFSAERTGGSVSTLTIQRTQQEDSAVYLCTSSLTGYEQYFGPGTRLTVT.

The table lists this clonotype with many counts. The rearrangement uses TRBV29-1 and TRBJ1-1; 7 bases are a match to TRBD1. Unmatched junction bases numbered 4, after V lost 6 bases and J lost 0 bases. The CDR3 runs to 13 residues. In germline, CDR1 is SQVTM, CDR2 ANQGSEA. CDR3 protein: CSVTTGLNTEAFF. The CDR3 DNA sequence: TGCAGCGTAACGACAGGGTTGAACACTGAAGCTTTCTTT.

In its sample, this clonotype was seen a few times. The V and J genes are TRBV30 and TRBJ2-5; D is unclear. Germline V gene data show CDR1 as GTSNPN and CDR2 as SVGIG (reference sequence). The germline V and J ends were trimmed by 1 base and 1 base, with 7 bases remaining between them. The CDR3 length is 13 residues. CDR3 sequence reads: CAWSGGTQETQYF. CDR3 nucleotides: TGTGCCTGGAGTGGGGGTACCCAAGAGACCCAGTACTTC.

The chain carries TRBV10-3 and TRBJ2-7, with D unresolved. This CDR3 contains 16 residues. V gave up 7 bases and J gave up 1 base, with 20 bases separating them. CDR1 is ENHRY and CDR2 is SYGVKD in the germline V gene. Here the CDR3 DNA reads TGTGCCATCAAGAAAACGGCGAGGTGGAGATCCTACGAGCAGTACGTC. This translates into CAIKKTARWRSYEQYV.

This clonotype was detected a few times. The chain employs TRBV11-2 and TRBJ2-5; perhaps D is TRBD1 or TRBD2 (6 bases each). Germline CDR1 and CDR2: SGHAT and FQNNGV. V lost 6 bases and J 4 bases, leaving 15 bases between the germline ends. The CDR3 runs 14 residues. The CDR3 DNA is TGTGCCAGCAGTTTTAGGGGGGCCGGAGAGACCCAGTACTTC. Translated, it gives CASSFRGAGETQYF. The full variable domain, its missing parts supplied by reference TRBV11-2 and TRBJ2-5, is EAGVAQSPRYKIIEKRQSVAFWCNPISGHATLYWYQQILGQGPKLLIQFQNNGVVDDSQLPKDRFSAERLKGVDSTLKIQPAKLEDSAVYLCASSFRGAGETQYFGPGTRLLVL.

The genes are TRBV24-1 and TRBJ2-1, with 7 bases lining up with TRBD1. The germline V gene has CDR1 KGHDR and CDR2 SFDVKD. The V segment lost 8 bases and the J segment 7 bases; nucleotides outside the gene matches: 4. The CDR3 contains 12 residues. CDR3 region: CATNSDRNEQFF. CDR3 coding DNA: TGTGCCACCAACTCGGACAGGAATGAGCAGTTCTTC.